Listed below are T cell receptor beta chains from one sample, sequenced in a study of T-cell memory formation after mild COVID-19. TCRdb independently ran MiXCR on the 5' RACE reads; one entry per CDR3 protein. The top ten hold around a fifth of the sample, which has about 310,000 distinct CDR3 sequences, roughly 21% seen once. The sequencing sample was made of PBMCs or a T cell subset sorted from them (not recorded which). The receptor source for this set is a man aged 18 to 29 who had mild COVID-19 (a few samples of this study predate the infection). Cell type and time point are not known. Each CDR3 is given with its conserved first and last residue. Fields, in order: J gene, V gene, CDR3 protein.

TRBJ2-2 | TRBV13 | CASSLGGWRELFF
TRBJ2-1 | TRBV28 | CASINPPGQDLDEQFF
TRBJ1-1 | TRBV7-9 | CASSFSRANTEAFF
TRBJ2-2 | TRBV5-1 | CASSLASETGELFF
TRBJ1-1 | TRBV20-1 | CSATRQGVSEAFF
TRBJ2-5 | TRBV7-2 | CASSFSGTQETQYF
TRBJ2-7 | TRBV7-2 | CASSSGTSGGLDEQYF
TRBJ1-4 | TRBV7-2 | CASSDSGQGHEKLFF
TRBJ2-7 | TRBV12-3/TRBV12-4 | CASSFRNEQYF
TRBJ2-3 | TRBV20-1 | CSATDATDTQYF
TRBJ1-1 | TRBV24-1 | CATRAQGMNTEAFF
TRBJ1-2 | TRBV29-1 | CSVEKRGGDYGYTF
TRBJ1-3 | TRBV20-1 | CSVPGTSSGNTIYF
TRBJ2-1 | TRBV23-1 | CASSQPLAGGSYNEQFF
TRBJ2-6 | TRBV5-1 | CASSLGADRATGANVLTF
TRBJ1-5 | TRBV7-6 | CASSYDRGPYQPQHF
TRBJ2-6 | TRBV30 | CAWGLTGGANVLTF
TRBJ2-2 | TRBV19 | CASSRNRASTGELFF
TRBJ2-5 | TRBV7-9 | CASSTSGTYQETQYF
TRBJ1-3 | TRBV25-1 | CASSGQPASGNTIYF
TRBJ1-1 | TRBV11-3 | CASSRLRQGRNTEAFF
TRBJ2-5 | TRBV20-1 | CSAQAPGQETQYF
TRBJ2-7 | TRBV12-3/TRBV12-4 | CASSLGQGLGGYEQYF
TRBJ2-3 | TRBV7-3 | CASSLYPSGGTDTQYF
TRBJ1-6 | TRBV7-9 | CASSPSTVPGSPLHF
TRBJ2-3 | TRBV3-1 | CASSQEASGSTDTQYF
TRBJ2-7 | TRBV27 | CASSLAGTGSSYEQYF
TRBJ2-3 | TRBV18 | CASSPGDGDTQYF
TRBJ2-5 | TRBV20-1 | CSARRDRTSAGNGTQYF
TRBJ2-4 | TRBV24-1 | CATSTGSPPNIQYF
TRBJ2-1 | TRBV4-2 | CASSQGASGVSEQFF
TRBJ2-6 | TRBV20-1 | CSALASSSGANVLTF
TRBJ2-4 | TRBV5-1 | CASSLGGADRIQYF
TRBJ2-7 | TRBV5-1 | CASSAGGNEQYF
TRBJ2-5 | TRBV12-3/TRBV12-4 | CASSLSGPPETQYF
TRBJ2-1 | TRBV6-5 | CASSLQAGAPNEQFF
TRBJ2-6 | TRBV7-6 | CASSLGPDGLTF
TRBJ1-5 | TRBV6-6 | CASSRPNRGIGPQHF
TRBJ1-4 | TRBV7-8 | CASSRDRVEKLFF
TRBJ2-1 | TRBV7-2 | CASALGGYNEQFF
TRBJ2-1 | TRBV20-1 | CSARNPSSGGAYNEQFF
TRBJ1-6 | TRBV21-1 | CASRVPRDGNSPLHF
TRBJ1-2 | TRBV20-1 | CSASTGPRPVRYGYTF
TRBJ2-5 | TRBV7-3 | CASSPFGVQETQYF
TRBJ2-3 | TRBV12-3/TRBV12-4 | CASSPAQRGLDTQYF
TRBJ2-5 | TRBV5-1 | CASSREDRARETQYF
TRBJ2-5 | TRBV6-5 | CASSNRDTLGRKTQYF
TRBJ2-5 | TRBV20-1 | CSARDGAFSQETQYF
TRBJ2-3 | TRBV3-1 | CASSHGGRGLTDTQYF
TRBJ1-1 | TRBV6-5 | CASSYQGMNTEAFF
TRBJ2-5 | TRBV5-6 | CASSYGGAVETQYF
TRBJ1-2 | TRBV7-2 | CASSLAGSLYGYTF
TRBJ1-1 | TRBV20-1 | CSAPLNDAGLYGKAFF